This paragraph covers one TCR beta chain sequence. The antigen remains undetermined. Sequencing was performed with immunoSEQ multiplex PCR; in TCRdb, only in-frame clones are kept and a portion is missing. The table includes around 9,700 clones, over 40% detected once. The sample comes from a study of neoadjuvant anti-PD-1 for oral cavity cancer. Study-wide background: Around day 43, patients without progression received a fourth nivolumab dose before surgery. Findings and limits, study-wide: With a few patients per group, TCR findings need larger cohorts.

V shed 1 base, J shed 8 bases, and the junction held 6 bases outside the gene matches. CDR3 length: 14 amino acids. Germline values: CDR1 SGHTA, CDR2 FQGNSA. V is TRBV7-2 and J is TRBJ1-2; 8 nucleotides agree with TRBD1. The sequence was collected from a person aged 40 to 85 with oral cavity squamous cell carcinoma. The specimen was tumor tissue, collected before nivolumab (anti-PD-1) treatment. This CDR3 is CASSLVSGGDGYTF. CDR3 coding DNA: TGTGCCAGCAGCTTAGTGTCAGGGGGCGACGGCTACACCTTC. The entire variable domain, with the rest obtained from reference TRBV7-2 and TRBJ1-2, is as follows: GAGVSQSPSNKVTEKGKDVELRCDPISGHTALYWYRQSLGQGLEFLIYFQGNSAPDKSGLPSDRFSAERTGGSVSTLTIQRTQQEDSAVYLCASSLVSGGDGYTFGSGTRLTVV.